These 30 T cell receptor beta chains were all obtained from the same sample, sequenced in a study of blood T cell repertoires in COVID-19. TCRdb's copy holds only in-frame clones and misses some; the assay was immunoSEQ multiplex PCR. The repertoire has 150,000 to 200,000 clones, roughly three quarters of them found once; the top ten carry around 16%. The sample was PBMCs or T cells enriched from blood (not recorded which). These receptors came from a woman between 45 and 60 years old with acute COVID-19.

The chain combines TRBV14 with TRBJ2-1, with D perhaps matching TRBD2 (6 bases). Per germline, CDR1 SGHDN and CDR2 FVKESK. The CDR3 runs to 14 residues. The germline V and J ends were trimmed by 11 bases and 1 base, with 15 bases remaining between them. The CDR3 spells CAPGEQFSYNEQFF. The CDR3 DNA sequence: TGTGCCCCGGGGGAGCAGTTTTCCTACAATGAGCAGTTCTTC.

The genes are TRBV9 and TRBJ2-5; TRBD2 might be the D (5 bases). The V end was cut by 1 base, the J end by 4 bases, with 14 bases between. Germline CDR1 is SGDLS and CDR2 is YYNGEE. The CDR3 contains 15 residues. CDR3 protein: CASSVTPGYAETQYF. For the CDR3, the DNA is TGTGCCAGCAGCGTAACTCCGGGGTACGCAGAGACCCAGTACTTC.

The chain couples TRBV6-4 to TRBJ2-7; weak D call: TRBD1 (6 bases). Trimming removed 5 bases at V and 3 bases at J, with 17 bases between. CDR3 length: 15 amino acids. Germline V gene lookup returns CDR1 MRHNA and CDR2 SNTAGT. CDR3 DNA: TGTGCCAGCAGTAAACCGACAGGCCCGCGCTACGAGCAGTACGTC. This sequence encodes CASSKPTGPRYEQYV.

The rearrangement joins TRBV18 to TRBJ2-7, with TRBD1 as a possible D gene (6 bases). Trimming removed 3 bases at V and 5 bases at J, with 17 bases between. Germline V gene sequence: CDR1 KGHSH, CDR2 LQKENI. The CDR3 runs 15 residues. The CDR3 bases are TGTGCCAGCTCACCGTACGGCCAGGGGAAGAACGAGCAGTACGTC. It encodes CASSPYGQGKNEQYV.

This chain connects TRBV28 to TRBJ1-5; D gene uncertain. V lost 7 bases and J 3 bases, leaving 7 bases between the germline ends. The CDR3 has 12 residues. Looked up from germline, CDR1 is MDHEN and CDR2 is SYDVKM. The CDR3 DNA follows: TGTGCCAGCACGAGTCCCAATCAGCCCCAGCATTTT. Translated: CASTSPNQPQHF.

The chain links TRBV3-1 (or the pseudogene TRBV3-2) to TRBJ2-2; D ambiguous. The CDR3 has 13 residues. Trimming cost V 2 bases and J 7 bases, with 8 bases left between them. Germline V gene data show CDR1 as LGHDT and CDR2 as YNNKEL (reference sequence). For the CDR3, the DNA is TGTGCCAGCAGCCAATTAGAATACGGGGAGCTGTTTTTT. Protein: CASSQLEYGELFF.

This clone was recorded only once. V usage is TRBV7-2 and J usage is TRBJ1-4; TRBD1 aligns across 10 bases. Looked up from germline, CDR1 is SGHTA and CDR2 is FQGNSA. Trimming took 4 bases from V and 2 from J; bases not matched to a gene: 7. CDR3 length: 17 amino acids. The DNA of the CDR3 is TGTGCCAGCAGCTCAGAGACAGGGGGCGGGACTAATGAAAAACTGTTTTTT. Translated, it gives CASSSETGGGTNEKLFF.

J is TRBJ2-6 and V is TRBV5-1; TRBD1 matches at 10 bases. The trim removed 5 bases at V and 2 bases at J, leaving 10 bases unmatched. The CDR3 loop spans 18 amino acids. The germline CDR1 and CDR2 sequences are SGHRS and YFSETQ. The CDR3 nucleotides are TGCGCCAGCAGGTTTATCGGGACAGGGGCCACTGGGGCCAACGTCCTGACTTTC. Its protein product is CASRFIGTGATGANVLTF.

This chain links TRBV25-1 with TRBJ2-5; D gene uncertain. Germline V lookup: CDR1 MGHDK, CDR2 SYGVNS. With 8 bases removed from V and 1 base from J, the gap between germline ends came to 11 bases. CDR3 length: 13 amino acids. CDR3 amino acids: CASHPDIQETQYF. CDR3 DNA: TGTGCCAGCCACCCCGACATCCAAGAGACCCAGTACTTC.

This sequence joins TRBV5-8 and TRBJ1-4, with TRBD1 matching 7 bases. Germline V gene lookup returns CDR1 SGHTS and CDR2 YDEGEE. This CDR3 spans 12 amino acids. Trimming removed 9 bases from V and 7 bases from J; junction bases left unmatched: 6. Here the CDR3 reads CANRDSSEKLFF. The CDR3 DNA reads TGTGCCAACCGGGACAGTAGTGAAAAACTGTTTTTT.

This clone is termed medium-sized. The chain carries TRBV16 and TRBJ2-7; possible D gene TRBD1, 6 bases. This CDR3 comprises 14 residues. CDR1 and CDR2 from the germline V gene are KGHSY and FQNENV. The CDR3 region has the DNA TGTGCCAGCAGCTCGCACAGGGTCTCCCACGAGCAGTACGTC. Amino acids: CASSSHRVSHEQYV.

V is TRBV12-2 and J is TRBJ1-6; the table's D call of TRBD1 was not tested on the DNA. TRBV12-2 is a documented pseudogene. This CDR3 region has 20 residues. The CDR3 DNA follows: TGTGCAAGTCGGACAGTAGACGGACAGGGTAAGGACTCCTATAATTCACCCCTCCACTTT. Its translation: CASRTVDGQGKDSYNSPLHF.

This clone turned up a few times. The sample carries other DNA sequences with the same CDR3. The chain links TRBV12-3 or TRBV12-4 to TRBJ2-7; TRBD1 might be the D (7 bases). This CDR3 comprises 12 residues. V gave up 6 bases and J gave up 3 bases, with 9 bases separating them. The CDR3 region is CASSQGGYEQYV. As DNA, the CDR3 is TGTGCCAGCAGCCAGGGGGGCTACGAGCAGTACGTC.

J is TRBJ1-1 and V is TRBV28; TRBD1 is a possible D gene (6 bases). The V gene's germline CDR1 is MDHEN and CDR2 SYDVKM. Trimming shortened V by 6 bases and J by 4 bases, and 15 bases separated the two germline ends. The CDR3 contains 14 residues. The CDR3 is CASRLNREFTEAFF. CDR3 DNA: TGTGCCAGCAGACTTAACAGGGAGTTCACTGAAGCTTTCTTT.

The chain combines TRBV28 with TRBJ2-2; D possibly corresponds to TRBD1 (5 bases). V lost 3 bases, J lost 9 bases, and 8 bases lay in between. The CDR3 spans 12 residues. Germline V gene sequence: CDR1 MDHEN, CDR2 SYDVKM. The CDR3 here is CASSLGRRELFF. In DNA, the CDR3 is TGTGCCAGCAGTTTGGGGCGGAGGGAGCTGTTTTTT.

A single count supports this clone. The chain carries TRBV28 and TRBJ1-6; D gene unclear. V lost 3 bases to trimming and J lost 13 bases, with 16 bases between them. The CDR3 runs 14 residues. Germline V gene sequence: CDR1 MDHEN, CDR2 SYDVKM. The CDR3 DNA sequence: TGTGCCAGCAGTTTTAACAGTCTCGCCCGGCCCCTCCACTTT. Amino acid sequence: CASSFNSLARPLHF.

The chain is built from TRBV7-2 and TRBJ1-1; D call uncertain. Trimming shortened V by 2 bases and J by 0 bases, and 7 bases separated the two germline ends. CDR3 length: 14 amino acids. The germline V gene has CDR1 SGHTA and CDR2 FQGNSA. CDR3 residues: CASSLTNMNTEAFF. CDR3 in DNA: TGTGCCAGCAGCTTAACGAACATGAACACTGAAGCTTTCTTT. Full variable domain (outside the CDR3, taken from reference TRBV7-2 and TRBJ1-1): GAGVSQSPSNKVTEKGKDVELRCDPISGHTALYWYRQSLGQGLEFLIYFQGNSAPDKSGLPSDRFSAERTGGSVSTLTIQRTQQEDSAVYLCASSLTNMNTEAFFGQGTRLTVV.

The chain couples TRBV7-8 to TRBJ2-7, with a possible D match to TRBD1 (7 bases). The V gene lost 5 bases and the J gene lost 2 bases, with 13 bases spanning the gap. Germline V gene sequence: CDR1 SGHVS, CDR2 FQNEAQ. The CDR3 covers 14 residues. The CDR3 loop reads CASSIAGGPYEQYV. The CDR3 DNA is TGTGCCAGCAGCATCGCAGGGGGGCCCTACGAGCAGTACGTC.

This clone was seen only a few times. This CDR3 reads CASSPLGSGGSYNEQFF. CDR3 in DNA: TGTGCCAGCAGTCCCCTAGGCAGCGGGGGGTCTTACAATGAGCAGTTCTTC. This rearrangement joins TRBV27 to TRBJ2-1, with TRBD2 identical over 9 bases. The J segment lost 4 bases and the V segment lost 5 bases, leaving 12 bases of the junction unmatched. In germline, CDR1 is MNHEY, CDR2 SMNVEV (reference sequence). The CDR3 runs 17 residues.

In regard to this clone: A much larger clone sits a single nucleotide away, making a read error possible. Distinct nucleotide sequences in the sample also encode this CDR3. The chain has TRBV6-5 and TRBJ1-1; 7 bases agree with TRBD1. The V segment lost 6 bases and the J segment 0 bases; nucleotides outside the gene matches: 4. There are 14 residues in the CDR3. From germline, CDR1 is MNHEY and CDR2 SVGAGI. The CDR3 protein is CASSPGQMNTEAFF. In DNA, the CDR3 is TGTGCCAGCAGCCCGGGACAGATGAACACTGAAGCTTTCTTT.

This clone occurred a few times. The rearrangement uses TRBV5-5 and TRBJ1-6; D might be TRBD1 (5 bases). This CDR3 spans 14 amino acids. Deletions cut 0 bases from V and 10 bases from J, with 11 bases between. Germline V gene data show CDR1 as SGHKS and CDR2 as YYEKEE (reference sequence). The DNA of the CDR3 is TGTGCCAGCAGCTTGGATTTAGGGGTCTCACCCCTCCACTTT. Amino acids: CASSLDLGVSPLHF.

The chain couples TRBV9 to TRBJ2-1, with 8 bases aligning to TRBD2. This CDR3 spans 14 amino acids. Germline CDR1 SGDLS, CDR2 YYNGEE. Trimming removed 0 bases from V and 9 bases from J; junction bases left unmatched: 5. CDR3 DNA: TGTGCCAGCAGCGTAGGCGCGGGGGGTAGTGAGCAGTTCTTC. It is translated as CASSVGAGGSEQFF.

The chain has TRBV7-6 and TRBJ1-1; D gene unclear. Deletions cut 4 bases from V and 2 bases from J, with 17 bases between. The germline V gene has CDR1 SGHVS and CDR2 FNYEAQ. The CDR3 runs to 16 residues. The CDR3 DNA reads as TGTGCCAGCAGCTCAACCAGAGGGAGCGGAAACACTGAAGCTTTCTTT. Encoded protein: CASSSTRGSGNTEAFF.

The genes are TRBV18 and TRBJ1-5; 10 bases fit TRBD1. V was pared by 5 bases and J by 5 bases, with 6 bases of the junction left unmatched. Germline values: CDR1 KGHSH, CDR2 LQKENI. This CDR3 is 15 amino acids long. CDR3 coding DNA: TGTGCCAGCTCAAAAACGACAGGGGGCGATCAGCCCCAGCATTTT. As protein: CASSKTTGGDQPQHF.

This clone has only one observation. This chain links TRBV5-6 with TRBJ2-3, with a tentative D call TRBD1 (5 bases). The V gene's germline CDR1 is SGHDT and CDR2 YYEEEE. CDR3 size: 15 residues. V lost 2 bases to trimming and J lost 0 bases, with 10 bases between them. The CDR3 protein is CASSLWTSSTDTQYF. The CDR3 region has the DNA TGTGCCAGCAGCTTATGGACAAGCAGCACAGATACGCAGTATTTT.

This clone has just a few counts. The CDR3 sequence: CASTRGSGGGEAFF. In DNA, the CDR3 is TGTGCCAGCACCAGAGGGTCGGGGGGAGGTGAAGCTTTCTTT. The rearrangement links TRBV2 to TRBJ1-1, with D possibly matching TRBD1 (5 bases). Per the germline V gene, CDR1 is SNHLY and CDR2 is FYNNEI. The CDR3 sequence is 14 residues long. Trimming took 7 bases from V and 7 from J, leaving 19 bases between them.

The chain employs TRBV28 and TRBJ1-6; D uncertain. With 3 bases removed from V and 0 bases from J, the gap between germline ends came to 12 bases. Germline lookup yields CDR1 MDHEN and CDR2 SYDVKM. The CDR3 contains 17 residues. The CDR3 is CASSFGPQSSYNSPLHF. The CDR3, as DNA: TGTGCCAGCAGTTTTGGGCCCCAGAGCTCCTATAATTCACCCCTCCACTTT.

V and J are TRBV12-2 and TRBJ2-7; TRBD2 is the table's D call, not checked against the DNA. TRBV12-2 is labeled a pseudogene. The CDR3 runs to 22 residues. The CDR3 sequence: CASRLGTLPGGGPILSSYEQYV. In DNA form, the CDR3 reads TGTGCAAGTCGCTTAGGGACCCTGCCGGGCGGGGGGCCAATCTTAAGCTCCTACGAGCAGTACGTC.

This chain joins TRBV27 and TRBJ1-2, with TRBD1 identical over 7 bases. Losses at the gene ends were 5 bases for V and 4 bases for J; bases not matched to a gene: 7. The germline CDR1 and CDR2 sequences are MNHEY and SMNVEV (reference sequence). This CDR3 region has 14 residues. The CDR3 nucleotides read TGTGCCAGCAGTCCTCCCGGGACAGTCTATGGCTACACCTTC. Translating gives CASSPPGTVYGYTF.

This chain connects TRBV28 to TRBJ2-1; 10 bases fit TRBD2. V was pared by 6 bases and J by 6 bases, with 14 bases of the junction left unmatched. In germline, CDR1 is MDHEN, CDR2 SYDVKM. This CDR3 is 17 amino acids long. CDR3 loop: CASSLPGASGRGNEQFF. CDR3 bases: TGTGCCAGCAGCCTCCCCGGCGCTAGCGGGAGAGGCAATGAGCAGTTCTTC.